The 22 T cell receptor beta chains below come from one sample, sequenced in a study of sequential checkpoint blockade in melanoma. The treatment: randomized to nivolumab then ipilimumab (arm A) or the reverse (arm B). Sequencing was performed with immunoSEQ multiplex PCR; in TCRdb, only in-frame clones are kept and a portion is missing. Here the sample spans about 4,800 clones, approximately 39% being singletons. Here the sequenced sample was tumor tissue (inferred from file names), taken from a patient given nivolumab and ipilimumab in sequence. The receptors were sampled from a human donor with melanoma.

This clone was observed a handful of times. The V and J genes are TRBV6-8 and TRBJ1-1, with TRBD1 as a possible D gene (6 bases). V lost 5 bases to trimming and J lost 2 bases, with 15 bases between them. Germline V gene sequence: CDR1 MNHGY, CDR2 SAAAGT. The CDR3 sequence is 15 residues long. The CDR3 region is CASSLQGKGNTEAFF. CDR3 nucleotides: TGTGCCAGCAGTCTACAGGGTAAAGGTAACACTGAAGCTTTCTTT.

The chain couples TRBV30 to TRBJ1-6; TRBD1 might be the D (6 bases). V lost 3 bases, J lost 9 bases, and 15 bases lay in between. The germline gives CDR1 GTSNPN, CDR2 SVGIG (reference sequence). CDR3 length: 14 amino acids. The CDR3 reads CAWSDGQPTSPLHF. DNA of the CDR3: TGTGCCTGGAGCGACGGACAGCCGACTTCACCCCTCCACTTT.

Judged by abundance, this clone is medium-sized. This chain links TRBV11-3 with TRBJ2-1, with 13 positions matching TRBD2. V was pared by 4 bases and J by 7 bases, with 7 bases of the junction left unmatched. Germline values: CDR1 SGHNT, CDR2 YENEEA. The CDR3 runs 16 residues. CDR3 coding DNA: TGTGCCAGCAGCTCGACTAGCGGGAGGTCGAGTAATGAGCAGTTCTTC. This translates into CASSSTSGRSSNEQFF.

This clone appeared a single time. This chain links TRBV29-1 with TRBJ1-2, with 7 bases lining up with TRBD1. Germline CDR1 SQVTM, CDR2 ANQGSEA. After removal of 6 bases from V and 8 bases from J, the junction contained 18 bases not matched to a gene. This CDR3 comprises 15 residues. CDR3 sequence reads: CSVRTPGQRSGGYTF. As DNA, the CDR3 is TGCAGCGTCCGCACCCCGGGACAGCGATCGGGAGGCTACACCTTC.

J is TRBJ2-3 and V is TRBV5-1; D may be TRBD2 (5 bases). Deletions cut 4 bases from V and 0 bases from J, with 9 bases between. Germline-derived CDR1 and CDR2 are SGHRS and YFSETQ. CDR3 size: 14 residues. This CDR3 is CASSGGQSTDTQYF. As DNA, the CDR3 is TGCGCCAGCAGCGGAGGCCAGAGCACAGATACGCAGTATTTT.

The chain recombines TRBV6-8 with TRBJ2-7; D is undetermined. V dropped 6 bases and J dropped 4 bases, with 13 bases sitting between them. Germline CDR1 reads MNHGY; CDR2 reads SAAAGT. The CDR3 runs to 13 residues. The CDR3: CASRQIISYEQYF. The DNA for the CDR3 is TGTGCCAGCAGGCAGATAATCTCATACGAGCAGTACTTC.

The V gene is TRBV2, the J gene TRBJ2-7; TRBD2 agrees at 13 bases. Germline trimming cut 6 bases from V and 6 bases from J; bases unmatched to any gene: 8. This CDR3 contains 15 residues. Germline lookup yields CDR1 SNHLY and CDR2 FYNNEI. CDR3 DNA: TGTGCCAGCAGACTACTAGCGGGAGGGCCCTCCGAGCAGTACTTC. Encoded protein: CASRLLAGGPSEQYF.

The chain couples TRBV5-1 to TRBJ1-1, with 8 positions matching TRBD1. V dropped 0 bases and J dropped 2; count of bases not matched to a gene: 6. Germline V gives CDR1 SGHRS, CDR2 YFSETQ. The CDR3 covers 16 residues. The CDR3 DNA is TGCGCCAGCAGCTTGGGACAGGGGACCGTTAACACTGAAGCTTTCTTT. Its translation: CASSLGQGTVNTEAFF.

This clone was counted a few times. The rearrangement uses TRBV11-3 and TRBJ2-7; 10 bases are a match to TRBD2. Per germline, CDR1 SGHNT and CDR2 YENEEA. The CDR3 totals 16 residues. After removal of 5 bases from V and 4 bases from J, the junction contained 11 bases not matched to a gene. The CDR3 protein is CASSPGGASGRYEQYF. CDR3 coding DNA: TGTGCCAGCAGCCCGGGAGGGGCTAGCGGGAGATACGAGCAGTACTTC.

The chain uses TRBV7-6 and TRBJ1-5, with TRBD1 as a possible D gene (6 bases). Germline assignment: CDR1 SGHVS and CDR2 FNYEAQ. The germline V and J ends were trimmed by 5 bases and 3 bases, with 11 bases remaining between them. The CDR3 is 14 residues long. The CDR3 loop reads CASSLQGINQPQHF. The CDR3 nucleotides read TGTGCCAGCAGCCTGCAGGGGATCAATCAGCCCCAGCATTTT.

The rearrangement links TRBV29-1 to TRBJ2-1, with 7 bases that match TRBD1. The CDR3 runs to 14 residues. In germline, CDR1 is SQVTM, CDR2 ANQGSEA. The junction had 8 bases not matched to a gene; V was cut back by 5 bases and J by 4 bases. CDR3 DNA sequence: TGCAGCGTTCCACTACCGGGACAGTACAATGAGCAGTTCTTC. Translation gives CSVPLPGQYNEQFF.

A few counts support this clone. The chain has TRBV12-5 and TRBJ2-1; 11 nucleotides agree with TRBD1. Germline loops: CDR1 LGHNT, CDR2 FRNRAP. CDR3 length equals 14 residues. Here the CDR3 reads CASQDRGPYNEQFF. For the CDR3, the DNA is TGTGCCAGCCAGGACAGGGGGCCCTACAATGAGCAGTTCTTC.

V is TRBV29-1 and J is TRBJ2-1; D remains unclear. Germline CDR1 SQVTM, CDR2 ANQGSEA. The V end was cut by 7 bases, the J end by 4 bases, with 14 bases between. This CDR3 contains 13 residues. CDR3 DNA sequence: TGCAGCGGGAGCGACCAGGTATACAATGAGCAGTTCTTC. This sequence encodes CSGSDQVYNEQFF.

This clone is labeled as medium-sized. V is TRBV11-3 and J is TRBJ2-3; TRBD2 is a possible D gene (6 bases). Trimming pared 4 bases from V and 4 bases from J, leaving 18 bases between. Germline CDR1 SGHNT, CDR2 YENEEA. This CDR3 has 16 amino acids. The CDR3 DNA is TGTGCCAGCAGCTGGGGTGGGCGGGGAGTGGCAGATACGCAGTATTTT. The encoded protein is CASSWGGRGVADTQYF.

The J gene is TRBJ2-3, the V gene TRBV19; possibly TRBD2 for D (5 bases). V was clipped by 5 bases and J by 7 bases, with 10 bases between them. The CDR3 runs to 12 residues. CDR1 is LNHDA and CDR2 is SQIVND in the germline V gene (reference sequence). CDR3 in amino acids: CASSAEAHTQYF. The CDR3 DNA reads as TGTGCCAGTAGTGCGGAGGCTCATACGCAGTATTTT.

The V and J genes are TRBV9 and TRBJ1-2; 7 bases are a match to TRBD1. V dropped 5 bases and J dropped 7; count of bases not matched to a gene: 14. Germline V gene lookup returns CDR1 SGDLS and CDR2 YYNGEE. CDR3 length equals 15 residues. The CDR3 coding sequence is TGTGCCAGCAGTGAATTGGGCAGGGACAGTGGTGGCTACACCTTC. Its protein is CASSELGRDSGGYTF. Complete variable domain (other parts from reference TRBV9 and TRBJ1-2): DSGVTQTPKHLITATGQRVTLRCSPRSGDLSVYWYQQSLDQGLQFLIQYYNGEERAKGNILERFSAQQFPDLHSELNLSSLELGDSALYFCASSELGRDSGGYTFGSGTRLTVV.

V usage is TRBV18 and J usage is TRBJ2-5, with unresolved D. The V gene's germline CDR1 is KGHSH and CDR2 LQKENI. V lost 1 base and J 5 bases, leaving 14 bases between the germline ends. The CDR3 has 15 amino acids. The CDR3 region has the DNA TGTGCCAGCTCACCACGAGACAACTCCCTCGAGACCCAGTACTTC. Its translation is CASSPRDNSLETQYF.

The chain's CDR3 is CASSRTSQETQYF. In nucleotides, the CDR3 is TGTGCCAGTAGTAGGACTAGTCAAGAGACCCAGTACTTC. This sequence joins TRBV19 and TRBJ2-5; 7 bases map to TRBD2. Germline values: CDR1 LNHDA, CDR2 SQIVND (reference sequence). The CDR3 contains 13 residues. V shed 4 bases, J shed 2 bases, and the junction held 1 base outside the gene matches.

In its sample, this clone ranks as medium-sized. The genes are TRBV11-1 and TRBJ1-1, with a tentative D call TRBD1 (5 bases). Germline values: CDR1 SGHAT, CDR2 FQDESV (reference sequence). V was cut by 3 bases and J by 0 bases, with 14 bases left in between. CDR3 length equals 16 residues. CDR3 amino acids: CASSLNGGLMNTEAFF. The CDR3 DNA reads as TGTGCCAGCAGCTTGAACGGGGGTCTAATGAACACTGAAGCTTTCTTT.

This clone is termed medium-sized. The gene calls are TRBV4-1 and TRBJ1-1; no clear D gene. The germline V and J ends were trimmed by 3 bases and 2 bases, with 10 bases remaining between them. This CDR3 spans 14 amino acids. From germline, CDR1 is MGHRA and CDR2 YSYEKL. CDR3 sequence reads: CASSHMGGNTEAFF. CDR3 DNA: TGCGCCAGCAGCCACATGGGTGGAAACACTGAAGCTTTCTTT.

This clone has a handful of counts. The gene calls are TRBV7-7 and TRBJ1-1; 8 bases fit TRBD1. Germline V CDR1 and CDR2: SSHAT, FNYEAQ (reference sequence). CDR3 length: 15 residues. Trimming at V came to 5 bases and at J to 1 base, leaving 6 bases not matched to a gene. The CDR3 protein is CASSRTGQANTEAFF. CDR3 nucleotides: TGTGCCAGCAGCAGGACGGGACAGGCGAACACTGAAGCTTTCTTT.

CDR3 sequence: CASSIDTGGSYEQYF. DNA for the CDR3: TGTGCCAGTAGTATAGATACAGGTGGGAGCTACGAGCAGTACTTC. The chain is built from TRBV19 and TRBJ2-7; D possibly matches TRBD1 or TRBD2 (5 bases each). CDR1 and CDR2 (germline): LNHDA, SQIVND (reference sequence). Between the trimmed V and J ends, which lost 0 bases and 3 bases, there was a span of 12 bases. The CDR3 contains 15 residues.